The sequence of this TCR beta chain was determined in a study of cytomegalovirus exposure and HLA in healthy donors (dated 2017 in TCRdb). Regarding the complete study: An earlier analysis of some 600 of the donors reported under 300 Gb of sequence data and 90 million to 120 million unique TCR beta sequences obtained from 180 million or so T cells. Roughly 300 gigabases of sequencing data and tens of millions of unique TCR sequences made up an early release that covered several hundred HLA-typed donors. Of the 398 genotyped donors, approximately 81% were placed in the genetic ancestry cluster associated with self-reported Caucasian donors. The study aimed to test whether signatures of past pathogen exposure could be identified by cataloging public T cell receptors. The study profiled the T cell repertoires of hundreds of subjects by immunosequencing and related them to cytomegalovirus serostatus. In addition to the first cohort of 666 subjects, a separate validation cohort of 130 or so different subjects was used. High-throughput TCR immunosequencing, statistical association of individual TCRs with disease status, and machine learning were combined to predict cytomegalovirus infection status. In a later analysis, previously published TCR beta repertoires from 550 to 700 donors were re-analyzed and high-resolution HLA genotyping was added so that TCR occurrence patterns could be studied. Rather than using new phenotypic data, the later analysis identified candidate immune exposures from TCR beta sequences and from how often those sequences occurred across donors. An earlier analysis of 587 of the donors used high-throughput TCR beta sequencing to judge whether each TCR beta V gene segment behaved as functional or pseudogenic. Donor age, sex, ethnicity and CMV serostatus were compiled together with the repertoire data. A later genetic analysis used genome-wide SNP genotypes for about three fifths of the 666 donors, treating that subset as a discovery cohort. Every repertoire in the discovery cohort had been generated on one and the same sequencing platform. HLA typing covered class I and class II loci at four-digit resolution. Typing coverage differed by locus: A, B, C, DRB1 and DQB1 were typed in about 629-630 donors, DQA1 in 500 to 550, DPA1 in around 610, and DPB1 in roughly 450. Because of strong linkage in the cohort, roughly five DR-DQ haplotypes were treated as single units for association and clustering. On average, about 240,000 unique TCR beta nucleotide sequences were sequenced per donor among a few hundred genotyped donors of the cohort, with roughly 18% of those sequences being non-productive.

Points on this clone: Its recognized antigen is unknown. One junction end disagrees with the germline gene, perhaps due to a read error.

Library generation was performed with the immunoSEQ multiplex PCR assay. A mixture of 60 forward primers for TCR Vbeta segments and 13 reverse primers for TCR Jbeta segments was used in the multiplex PCR. A multiplex PCR assay on genomic DNA amplified the CDR3 region of rearranged TCR beta genes. The amplified TCR beta libraries were sequenced on the Illumina HiSeq System as 87-base-pair reads. The paper's data handling went like this. Across the 700 or so repertoires, a later analysis counted some 81 million unique TCR beta chains, around 11 million of which were shared by at least two donors. Raw reads were error-corrected and collapsed into unique sequences by a nearest-neighbor algorithm in which closely related sequences were merged to remove PCR and sequencing errors. CDR3 sequences were aligned to IMGT reference sequences to assign V, D and J gene segments. For a sequence to be retained, a match of at least six nucleotides to both a V gene segment and a J gene segment was required. Rearrangements were called productive when the CDR3 lacked stop codons and stayed in frame with V and J; all others were non-productive. CDR3 was defined according to IMGT convention as the region running from the second conserved V-encoded cysteine to the conserved J-encoded phenylalanine. Sequences without an unambiguous match to a single V gene segment were excluded from the earlier analysis of 587 of the donors. An earlier analysis of 587 of the donors called V segments functional above 56.7% productive rearrangements and segregating when the between-donor standard deviation exceeded 5%. A statistical classification framework was developed to diagnose cytomegalovirus status using the catalog of TCR beta chain sequences. In a later analysis, TCR nucleotide sequences were compared against IMGT/GENE-DB human TR gene sequences so that V and J genes could be assigned. In a later analysis, CDR3 sequences and most-parsimonious VDJ recombination scenarios were assigned using the TCRdist pipeline. In a later analysis, every TCR beta chain was defined by the combination of its CDR3 amino acid sequence and its V-gene family, and reads without a unique V-gene family were dropped. To address suspected cross-contamination and a sequencing artifact, a later analysis removed approximately 600 highly shared, low-generation-probability nucleotide sequences. For each public chain, a later analysis derived a clonal expansion index from normalized ranks of inferred template counts within each repertoire. A later analysis computed generation probabilities with a VDJ recombination model fitted to out-of-frame rearrangements, and checked the results against IGoR. In a later analysis, hypergeometric tests were used to score TCR-TCR, TCR-HLA and TCR-CMV co-occurrence, with a repertoire-size bias correction applied to TCR pairs. To estimate false discovery rates, a later analysis permuted the HLA or CMV assignments 20 times. In a later analysis, co-occurring TCRs were grouped using DBSCAN, and TCRdist sequence similarity was added for clustering within HLA-allele-positive subsets. For co-occurrence clustering, repertoires with fewer than 30,000 or more than 120,000 public chains were excluded, along with a handful of repertoires with anomalous nucleotide sharing. TCRdb took over this immuneACCESS table, retaining in-frame rearrangements with V and J assigned. Such tables are incomplete; in checked studies, under half of the missing clones stem from an unresolved V gene, and the remainder is unexplained. V and J calls and clone size come straight from that table; D and trimming were deduced from the DNA. The sample records about 160,000 clones, around 84% of which are singletons. The ten largest account for 1% of the sample.

The cohort comprised hundreds of healthy bone marrow donors. At the time of sampling, all cohort members were nominally healthy, though unrecorded immune exposures were likely present. The donor was CMV seronegative and was included in the group of a few hundred seronegative cohort members. A peripheral blood sample was provided by each donor, and peripheral blood mononuclear cells were used for TCR beta sequencing. Genomic DNA extraction from the blood cell samples was performed with the Qiagen DNeasy Blood Extraction Kit. The germline V gene (reference sequence) provides CDR1 SEHNR and CDR2 FQNEAQ. From the cysteine through the phenylalanine, the CDR3 covers 17 amino acids. Only CDR3 DNA is held: 51 bases, read in frame from base 1. Results the study describes overall, beyond this receptor: In a later analysis, HLA-associated TCR beta chains were found to be more clonally expanded and to have lower generation probabilities than equally common non-associated chains. Several of the top co-occurrence clusters appeared to be linked to parvovirus B19, influenza, CMV and Epstein-Barr virus, according to a later analysis. At a false discovery rate of 0.05, a later analysis linked some 18,000 TCR beta sequences to specific HLA alleles. Because HLA typing was missing for some donors at each locus, association tests included only the typed subset. The cohort was sequenced for TCR beta chains only, and without alpha or paired-chain data the features that could be detected were limited. Some IMGT-functional V segments, including TRBV6-2 and TRBV6-3, could not be distinguished by the 87-base-pair reads and were therefore excluded. Most TCR sequences were seen in very few donors, while some public TCRs were found in many individuals. A total of fewer than 200 TCR beta chains were listed by the study as associated with cytomegalovirus. CMV serostatus was the only immune exposure information available for the cohort. In an earlier analysis of around 600 of the donors, most TCR beta V segments were observed in productive rearrangements about 87% or about 30% of the time, broadly matching IMGT annotations. An association between a missense DCLRE1C variant and V-gene and J-gene trimming of TCR beta chains was found in a later genetic analysis and replicated in an independent cohort. A further reported finding was that TCR beta sequences accurately predicted the HLA-A and HLA-B alleles for most subjects in the first cohort. The authors suggested that the approach could potentially be extended to other disease states and immunological phenotypes. In a later analysis, TCR association rates were found to vary across HLA loci, with the most associated TCRs seen for DRB1 alleles and the fewest for HLA-C alleles. Because counts were too low, seventeen rarely observed V segments, including chromosome 9 orphons, were excluded from the earlier analysis of 500 to 700 of the donors. The classifier was reported to diagnose cytomegalovirus status with high specificity and sensitivity in both the original and validation cohorts. In vitro tests confirmed that a few of the cytomegalovirus-associated TCR beta chains recognize cytomegalovirus antigens. Linkage disequilibrium might explain the correlated functional status among segregating V segments, but an unknown experimental factor could not be excluded. According to a later analysis, most CMV-associated TCR beta chains appeared to be HLA-restricted, and the HLA associations seemed to be driven largely by CMV exposure. The sequencing pipeline was judged likely to have produced a cluster of highly shared sequence variants as a technical artifact. Sequencing depth was assumed to be roughly uniform across donors in the presence/absence analyses, though that assumption may not hold. Strong co-occurrence of HLA alleles, especially DR and DQ, made assigning TCR associations to individual alleles difficult. Compared with the roughly 670-donor mean, donors in an Asian-associated ancestry cluster had fewer N-insertions in productive TCRs, according to a later genetic analysis.

The TCR comes from a boy younger than 10 in good health and CMV-seronegative. The chain couples TRBV7-9 to TRBJ1-1; TRBD1 lines up with 8 middle nucleotides. Sequencing was performed on PBMCs. In nucleotides, the sequence is TGTTCCAGCAGACCCCCAGGGGGCGCAGGGAAGGGGACTGAAGCTTTCTTT. It is translated as CSSRPPGGAGKGTEAFF.